These 12 T cell receptor beta chains share one sample of origin, sequenced in a study of T cell responses to AZD1222 COVID-19 vaccine. Profiled with immunoSEQ multiplex PCR; TCRdb holds only in-frame clones, not every one. The sample lists about 130,000 clones, just over 90% occurring once. Sequenced material: peripheral blood, taken on day 0 of AZD1222 vaccination. The receptor source for this set is an adult in good health.

This clone was observed a single time. CDR3 amino acids: CASSSPYPGQGTGELFF. In nucleotides, the CDR3 is TGTGCCAGCAGCTCACCTTACCCGGGACAGGGGACCGGGGAGCTGTTTTTT. The chain uses TRBV7-9 and TRBJ2-2, with TRBD1 matching over 10 bases. This CDR3 is 17 amino acids long. CDR1 and CDR2 from the germline V gene are SEHNR and FQNEAQ (reference sequence). V was clipped by 4 bases and J by 5 bases; unmatched bases: 10.

V gene TRBV10-2 combines with J gene TRBJ1-1; possible D gene TRBD1, 5 bases. Trimming removed 3 bases at V and 5 bases at J, with 10 bases between. Looked up from germline, CDR1 is WSHSY and CDR2 is SAAADI. The CDR3 extends over 13 amino acids. The CDR3 DNA reads TGCGCCAGCAGTGATCAGGGATGGACTGAAGCTTTCTTT. It encodes CASSDQGWTEAFF.

This clone appeared a few times. The V and J genes are TRBV7-3 and TRBJ1-1; TRBD1 agrees at 9 bases. Germline CDR1 reads SGHTA; CDR2 reads FQGTGA. With V trimmed by 3 bases and J by 1 base, 6 bases remained unmatched. The CDR3 loop spans 16 amino acids. The CDR3 loop reads CASSFDGTGKNTEAFF. CDR3 in DNA: TGTGCCAGCAGCTTCGACGGGACAGGGAAGAACACTGAAGCTTTCTTT.

CDR3 coding DNA: TGTGCCAGCAGTTACTCGCAGGACAATTACAATGAGCAGTTCTTC. Its protein product is CASSYSQDNYNEQFF. The rearrangement links TRBV6-2 or TRBV6-3 to TRBJ2-1; the D gene is possibly TRBD1 (5 bases). Trimming took 0 bases from V and 4 from J, leaving 10 bases between them. The CDR3 is 15 residues long. Germline lookup yields CDR1 MNHEY and CDR2 SVGEGT.

The table lists this clone with a count of one. The chain combines TRBV6-5 with TRBJ1-4; 9 bases agree with TRBD1. V lost 7 bases and J lost 3; bases outside the gene matches: 6. Germline CDR1 MNHEY, CDR2 SVGAGI. The CDR3 totals 15 residues. CDR3 sequence: CASTLDRGANEKLFF. CDR3 DNA sequence: TGTGCCAGCACTCTCGACAGGGGGGCTAATGAAAAACTGTTTTTT.

This chain connects TRBV12-3 or TRBV12-4 to TRBJ1-4, with D perhaps TRBD1 (6 bases). The V gene lost 2 bases and the J gene lost 8 bases, with 9 bases spanning the gap. The CDR3 has 13 amino acids. CDR3: CASSLLGGEKLFF. The DNA for the CDR3 is TGTGCCAGCAGTTTATTAGGGGGAGAAAAACTGTTTTTT.

The rearrangement uses TRBV7-9 and TRBJ2-5, with 7 bases matching TRBD2. The trim removed 1 base at V and 5 bases at J, leaving 10 bases unmatched. Germline assignment: CDR1 SEHNR and CDR2 FQNEAQ (reference sequence). This CDR3 contains 16 residues. CDR3 sequence: CASSLEYGLETETQYF. For the CDR3, the DNA is TGTGCCAGCAGCTTAGAGTACGGACTAGAGACGGAGACCCAGTACTTC.

The count of this clone is one. The rearrangement joins TRBV6-1 to TRBJ1-2; 8 bases line up with TRBD1. CDR3 size: 12 residues. From germline, CDR1 is MNHNS and CDR2 SASEGT. V was pared by 3 bases and J by 7 bases, with 1 base of the junction left unmatched. This chain's CDR3 is CASSETGVGYTF. The CDR3 coding sequence is TGTGCCAGCAGTGAGACAGGGGTTGGCTACACCTTC.

This clone was counted once. The chain uses TRBV6-4 and TRBJ1-4; D gene uncertain. Germline assignment: CDR1 MRHNA and CDR2 SNTAGT. CDR3 size: 14 residues. Trimming removed 6 bases from V and 6 bases from J, with 14 bases in between. CDR3 bases: TGTGCCAGCAGACCGGGCCCCACTCATGAAAAACTGTTTTTT. It encodes CASRPGPTHEKLFF.

V usage is TRBV4-3 and J usage is TRBJ2-7, with D maybe TRBD1 (7 bases). Germline CDR1 reads LGHNA; CDR2 reads YSLEER. V was pared by 0 bases and J by 7 bases, with 16 bases between. The CDR3 has 15 amino acids. The CDR3 sequence is CASSQDWAGGREQYF. The CDR3 bases are TGCGCCAGCAGCCAAGATTGGGCAGGGGGGAGGGAGCAGTACTTC.

The rearrangement joins TRBV6-5 to TRBJ2-2; D call uncertain. This CDR3 has 12 amino acids. V shed 6 bases and J shed 2 bases, with 4 bases lying between them. CDR1 is MNHEY, CDR2 SVGAGI, per germline. The CDR3 DNA reads TGTGCCAGCAGGACAAACACCGGGGAGCTGTTTTTT. As protein: CASRTNTGELFF.

The V gene is TRBV28, the J gene TRBJ1-4, with TRBD1 matching 7 bases. The CDR3 is 16 amino acids. V was pared by 2 bases and J by 11 bases, with 14 bases of the junction left unmatched. Per the germline V gene, CDR1 is MDHEN and CDR2 is SYDVKM. This CDR3 reads CASSLGGFQGVGKLFF. CDR3 nucleotides: TGTGCCAGCAGTTTAGGGGGGTTTCAGGGGGTAGGCAAACTGTTTTTT.